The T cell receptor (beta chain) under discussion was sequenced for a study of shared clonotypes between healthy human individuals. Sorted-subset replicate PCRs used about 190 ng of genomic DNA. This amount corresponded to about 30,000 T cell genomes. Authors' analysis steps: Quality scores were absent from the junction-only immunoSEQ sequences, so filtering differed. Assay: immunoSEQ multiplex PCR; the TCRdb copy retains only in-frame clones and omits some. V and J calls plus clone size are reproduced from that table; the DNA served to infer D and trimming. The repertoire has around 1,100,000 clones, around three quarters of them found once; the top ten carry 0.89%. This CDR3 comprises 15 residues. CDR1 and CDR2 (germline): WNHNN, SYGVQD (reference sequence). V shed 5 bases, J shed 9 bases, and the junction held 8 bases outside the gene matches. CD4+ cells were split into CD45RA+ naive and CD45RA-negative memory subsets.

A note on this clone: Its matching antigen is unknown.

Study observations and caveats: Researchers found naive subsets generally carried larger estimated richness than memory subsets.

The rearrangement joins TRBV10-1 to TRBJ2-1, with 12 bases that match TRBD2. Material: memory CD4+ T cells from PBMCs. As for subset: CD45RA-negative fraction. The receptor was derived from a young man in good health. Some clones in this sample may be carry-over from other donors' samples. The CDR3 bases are TGCGCCAGCAGTTCACCTAGCGGGAGGGTCGGTGAGCAGTTCTTC. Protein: CASSSPSGRVGEQFF.